The 24 T cell receptor beta chains reported below all come from one sample, sequenced in a study of blood T cell repertoires in COVID-19. Some clones are missing from TCRdb's copy, which holds only in-frame ones; the method was immunoSEQ multiplex PCR. The data contain roughly 260,000 clones, around 90% of them singletons. The sample consisted of PBMCs or T cells enriched from blood (not recorded which). The receptor set was obtained from a human donor in a cohort exposed to, infected with or recovered from COVID-19 (not recorded which). The donor label of this sample is uncertain.

The chain is built from TRBV27 and TRBJ1-5, with 9 bases that match TRBD1. The V gene end was trimmed by 6 bases and the J gene end by 1 base; junction bases not matched to a gene: 7. Germline V gene lookup returns CDR1 MNHEY and CDR2 SMNVEV (reference sequence). This CDR3 has 16 residues. The CDR3 spells CASRGDRAGSNQPQHF. CDR3 DNA sequence: TGTGCCAGCAGGGGGGACAGGGCGGGAAGCAATCAGCCCCAGCATTTT.

The rearrangement uses TRBV10-3 and TRBJ2-1; 12 bases line up with TRBD2. V lost 5 bases and J lost 6; bases outside the gene matches: 8. The CDR3 sequence is 16 residues long. CDR1 is ENHRY, CDR2 SYGVKD, per germline. The CDR3 region is CAISSSGGDRINEQFF. In nucleotides, the CDR3 is TGTGCCATCAGTTCTAGCGGGGGGGACAGGATCAATGAGCAGTTCTTC.

The chain combines TRBV12-3 or TRBV12-4 with TRBJ1-2; a possible D gene is TRBD1 (6 bases). The CDR3 is 13 amino acids. V was cut by 10 bases and J by 0 bases, with 12 bases left in between. CDR3 nucleotide sequence: TGTGCCACCTCACAGGGAGCTAACTATGGCTACACCTTC. Translation gives CATSQGANYGYTF.

The chain combines TRBV15 with TRBJ1-1; D is ambiguous. CDR3 length: 13 residues. Deletions cut 5 bases from V and 4 bases from J, with 11 bases between. Per the germline V gene, CDR1 is LNHNV and CDR2 is YYDKDF (reference sequence). The CDR3 bases are TGTGCCACCAGCTTGTGGTCGGGCACTGAAGCTTTCTTT. Translation gives CATSLWSGTEAFF.

The chain joins TRBV7-8 to TRBJ1-3, with D possibly TRBD1 on 6 matching bases. The CDR3 spans 15 residues. The V end lost 5 bases, the J end lost 4 bases, and 15 bases lay between the germline ends. Germline V gene sequence: CDR1 SGHVS, CDR2 FQNEAQ. The CDR3 reads CASSRRPGDGNTIYF. The CDR3 DNA reads TGTGCCAGCAGCCGGAGACCAGGGGACGGAAACACCATATATTTT.

This chain connects TRBV6-5 to TRBJ1-5, with no clear D. CDR1 MNHEY and CDR2 SVGAGI come from the germline V gene. Deletions cut 5 bases from V and 3 bases from J, with 8 bases between. The CDR3 loop spans 13 amino acids. The DNA for the CDR3 is TGTGCCAGCAGTATCGGACTCAATCAGCCCCAGCATTTT. Its protein is CASSIGLNQPQHF.

V and J are TRBV5-1 and TRBJ2-3; TRBD1 matches at 9 bases. J lost 3 bases, V lost 4 bases, and 6 bases had no gene match. This CDR3 comprises 15 residues. Germline V gene sequence: CDR1 SGHRS, CDR2 YFSETQ. The CDR3 is CASSPGDRDTDTQYF. CDR3 coding DNA: TGCGCCAGCAGCCCCGGGGACAGGGATACAGATACGCAGTATTTT.

This chain links TRBV7-9 with TRBJ2-2, with TRBD1 identical over 9 bases. This CDR3 has 15 residues. J gave up 3 bases and V 4 bases, and 3 bases lay outside the gene matches. Germline V lookup: CDR1 SEHNR, CDR2 FQNEAQ (reference sequence). DNA of the CDR3: TGTGCCAGCAGCTACCGGGACAGGGACACCGGGGAGCTGTTTTTT. This translates into CASSYRDRDTGELFF.

The chain is built from TRBV6-6 and TRBJ2-2; D gene uncertain. The germline V gene has CDR1 MNHNY and CDR2 SVGAGI (reference sequence). Trimming pared 5 bases from V and 7 bases from J, leaving 8 bases between. CDR3 length: 12 residues. As DNA, the CDR3 is TGTGCCAGCAGTGTAACGGGCGGGGAGCTGTTTTTT. This sequence encodes CASSVTGGELFF.

The rearrangement joins TRBV4-2 to TRBJ1-1, with D uncertain. Between the trimmed V and J ends, which lost 0 bases and 8 bases, there was a span of 10 bases. Germline V lookup: CDR1 LGHNA, CDR2 YNFKEQ. The CDR3 is made up of 13 amino acids. Here the CDR3 DNA reads TGTGCCAGCAGCCAAGAGTCGGGTGTAGAAGCTTTCTTT. Protein product: CASSQESGVEAFF.

The V and J genes are TRBV5-5 and TRBJ1-1; 8 positions agree with TRBD1. After removal of 3 bases from V and 0 bases from J, the junction contained 4 bases not matched to a gene. Looked up from germline, CDR1 is SGHKS and CDR2 is YYEKEE (reference sequence). The CDR3 contains 15 residues. CDR3 amino acids: CASSSQGALNTEAFF. Written as DNA, the CDR3 is TGTGCCAGCAGCTCCCAGGGGGCCTTGAACACTGAAGCTTTCTTT.

This rearrangement joins TRBV15 to TRBJ2-3, with a weak D call TRBD1 (5 bases). CDR3 length: 13 amino acids. The germline V gene has CDR1 LNHNV and CDR2 YYDKDF (reference sequence). V gave up 5 bases and J gave up 6 bases, with 12 bases separating them. The CDR3 bases are TGTGCCACCAGCGGGAAGTACAGGGATACGCAGTATTTT. It specifies CATSGKYRDTQYF.

This chain links TRBV6-5 with TRBJ1-2; weak D call: TRBD1 (6 bases). The CDR3 is 14 residues long. Germline V gene lookup returns CDR1 MNHEY and CDR2 SVGAGI. The germline V and J ends were trimmed by 3 bases and 3 bases, with 11 bases remaining between them. The CDR3 is CASSYSRGDYGYTF. DNA of the CDR3: TGTGCCAGCAGTTATAGCAGGGGCGACTATGGCTACACCTTC.

This rearrangement joins TRBV7-6 to TRBJ1-3; TRBD1 agrees at 12 bases. Losses at the gene ends were 4 bases for V and 2 bases for J; bases not matched to a gene: 6. The CDR3 has 17 residues. Germline CDR1 reads SGHVS; CDR2 reads FNYEAQ. The CDR3 coding sequence is TGTGCCAGCAGCTGGAGGGACAGGGGGCCGGCTGGAAACACCATATATTTT. Translating gives CASSWRDRGPAGNTIYF.

The V gene is TRBV4-3, the J gene TRBJ1-4; D unclear. Germline V gene lookup returns CDR1 LGHNA and CDR2 YSLEER. The V end was cut by 0 bases, the J end by 8 bases, with 10 bases between. CDR3 size: 14 residues. CDR3 sequence (DNA): TGCGCCAGCAGCCAAGACCAAATGGGCGAAAAACTGTTTTTT. As protein: CASSQDQMGEKLFF.

V is TRBV25-1 and J is TRBJ1-1; 7 bases are shared with TRBD1. The CDR3 loop spans 12 amino acids. Losses at the gene ends were 4 bases for V and 7 bases for J; bases not matched to a gene: 3. Germline V gene data show CDR1 as MGHDK and CDR2 as SYGVNS. The CDR3 protein is CASSGWTGEAFF. The CDR3 coding sequence is TGTGCCAGCAGTGGCTGGACAGGTGAAGCTTTCTTT.

The chain employs TRBV6-4 and TRBJ1-4; 8 nucleotides line up with TRBD1. V shed 7 bases, J shed 2 bases, and the junction held 12 bases outside the gene matches. The length of the CDR3 is 17 residues. CDR1 MRHNA and CDR2 SNTAGT come from the germline V gene. The CDR3 is CASIWTGLNGTNEKLFF. For the CDR3, the DNA is TGTGCCAGCATATGGACAGGGTTGAATGGGACTAATGAAAAACTGTTTTTT.

J is TRBJ2-3 and V is TRBV5-1, with D possibly matching TRBD2 (7 bases). V lost 4 bases to trimming and J lost 5 bases, with 20 bases between them. The CDR3 spans 16 residues. Germline CDR1 is SGHRS and CDR2 is YFSETQ. The CDR3 DNA reads as TGCGCCAGCAGCGAGATATCGGGGGGCGTAATAGATACGCAGTATTTT. Translation gives CASSEISGGVIDTQYF.

This chain joins TRBV19 and TRBJ1-6; possible D gene TRBD1, 5 bases. CDR1 and CDR2 from the germline V gene are LNHDA and SQIVND (reference sequence). This CDR3 has 15 residues. V was trimmed by 6 bases and J by 6 bases, leaving 15 bases between them. CDR3 amino acids: CASRPAQGSNSPLHF. The DNA for the CDR3 is TGTGCCAGTAGACCAGCCCAGGGCTCTAATTCACCCCTCCACTTT. Together with reference TRBV19 and TRBJ1-6, the CDR3 gives the full variable domain: DGGITQSPKYLFRKEGQNVTLSCEQNLNHDAMYWYRQDPGQGLRLIYYSQIVNDFQKGDIAEGYSVSREKKESFPLTVTSAQKNPTAFYLCASRPAQGSNSPLHFGNGTRLTVT.

V gene TRBV11-3 combines with J gene TRBJ2-1, with D possibly TRBD2 on 5 matching bases. The germline V gene encodes CDR1 SGHNT and CDR2 YENEEA. Trimming took off 3 bases at V and 4 bases at J, with 10 bases between the two ends. The CDR3 runs 14 residues. The CDR3 is CASSFSPGYNEQFF. The CDR3 nucleotides are TGTGCCAGCAGCTTTTCGCCGGGGTACAATGAGCAGTTCTTC.

This sequence joins TRBV29-1 and TRBJ1-1, with 7 bases lining up with TRBD1. This CDR3 contains 14 residues. The germline V gene encodes CDR1 SQVTM and CDR2 ANQGSEA. The V segment lost 1 base and the J segment 5 bases; nucleotides outside the gene matches: 7. The chain's CDR3 is CSVEGPTGRTEAFF. The CDR3 region has the DNA TGCAGCGTTGAAGGGCCGACAGGGAGGACTGAAGCTTTCTTT. Filled out from reference TRBV29-1 and TRBJ1-1, the complete variable domain reads SAVISQKPSRDICQRGTSLTIQCQVDSQVTMMFWYRQQPGQSLTLIATANQGSEATYESGFVIDKFPISRPNLTFSTLTVSNMSPEDSSIYLCSVEGPTGRTEAFFGQGTRLTVV.

The chain has TRBV25-1 and TRBJ2-5, with 8 bases matching TRBD2. Germline V lookup: CDR1 MGHDK, CDR2 SYGVNS. J gave up 4 bases and V 3 bases, and 7 bases lay outside the gene matches. The CDR3 totals 15 residues. The CDR3 coding sequence is TGTGCCAGCAGTGATTCTAGCGGGTGGGGAGAGACCCAGTACTTC. Amino acid sequence: CASSDSSGWGETQYF.

The rearrangement joins TRBV9 to TRBJ2-1; 9 bases match TRBD1. Losses at the gene ends were 2 bases for V and 7 bases for J; bases not matched to a gene: 4. The CDR3 sequence is 14 residues long. Germline V gene data show CDR1 as SGDLS and CDR2 as YYNGEE. DNA of the CDR3: TGTGCCAGCAGCGTGGGACAGGGAAGTAATGAGCAGTTCTTC. It translates to CASSVGQGSNEQFF.

The V and J genes are TRBV19 and TRBJ2-7; 11 positions agree with TRBD1. The germline V gene has CDR1 LNHDA and CDR2 SQIVND (reference sequence). This CDR3 has 15 residues. With V trimmed by 5 bases and J by 7 bases, 10 bases remained unmatched. DNA of the CDR3: TGTGCCAGTAGTTCCCAGGACAGGGGGCGCTGGGAGCAGTACTTC. Translated: CASSSQDRGRWEQYF.